The sequence of this T cell receptor beta chain was determined in a study of T cell changes during pregnancy in multiple sclerosis. This CDR3 is built from 12 residues. Germline CDR1 and CDR2: MNHNY and SVGAGI (reference sequence). V lost 2 bases and J lost 6, with 5 bases in between. Libraries were prepared by immunoSEQ multiplex PCR; TCRdb keeps only in-frame clonotypes and omits some of them. The table shows some 100,000 clones, with approximately 90% occurring only once. This chain joins TRBV6-6 and TRBJ1-5; D uncertain. The clonotype was recovered from a female donor with multiple sclerosis, enrolled in a pregnancy study. Specimen: peripheral blood, collected in the second trimester of pregnancy. CDR3: CASSYEGQPQHF. The CDR3 nucleotides read TGTGCCAGCAGTTACGAGGGTCAGCCCCAGCATTTT.